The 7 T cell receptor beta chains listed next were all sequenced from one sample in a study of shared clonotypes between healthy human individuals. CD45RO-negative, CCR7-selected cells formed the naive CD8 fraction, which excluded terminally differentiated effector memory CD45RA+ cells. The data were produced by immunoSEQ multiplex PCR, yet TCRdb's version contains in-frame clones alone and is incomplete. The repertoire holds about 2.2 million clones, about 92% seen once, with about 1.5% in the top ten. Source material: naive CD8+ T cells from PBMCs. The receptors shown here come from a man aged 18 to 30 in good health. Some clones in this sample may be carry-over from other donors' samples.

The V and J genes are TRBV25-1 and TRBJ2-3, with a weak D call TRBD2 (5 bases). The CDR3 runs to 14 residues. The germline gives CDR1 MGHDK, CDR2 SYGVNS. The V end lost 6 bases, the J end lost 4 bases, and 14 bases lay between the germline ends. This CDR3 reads CASSLRGGSDTQYF. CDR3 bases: TGTGCCAGCAGCCTTCGGGGTGGCTCAGATACGCAGTATTTT.

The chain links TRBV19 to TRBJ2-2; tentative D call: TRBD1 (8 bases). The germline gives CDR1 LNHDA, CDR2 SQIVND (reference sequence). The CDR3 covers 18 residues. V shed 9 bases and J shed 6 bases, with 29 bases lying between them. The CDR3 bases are TGTGCCAGCAACGGGGAAGCCTCTGGACAGGGAGGGGCCGGGGAGCTGTTTTTT. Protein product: CASNGEASGQGGAGELFF.

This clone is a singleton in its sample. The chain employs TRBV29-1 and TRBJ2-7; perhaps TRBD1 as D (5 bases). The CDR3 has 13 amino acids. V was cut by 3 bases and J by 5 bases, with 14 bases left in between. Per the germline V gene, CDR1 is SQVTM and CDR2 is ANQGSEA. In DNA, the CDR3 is TGCAGCGTTGATAGTCCAGGGCTGGACGAGCAGTACTTC. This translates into CSVDSPGLDEQYF.

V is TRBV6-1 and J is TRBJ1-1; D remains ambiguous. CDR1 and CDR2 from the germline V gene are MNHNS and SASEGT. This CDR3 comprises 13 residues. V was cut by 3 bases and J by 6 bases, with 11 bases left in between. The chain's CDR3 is CASSDSGYPEAFF. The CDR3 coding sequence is TGTGCCAGCAGTGATAGTGGGTACCCTGAAGCTTTCTTT.

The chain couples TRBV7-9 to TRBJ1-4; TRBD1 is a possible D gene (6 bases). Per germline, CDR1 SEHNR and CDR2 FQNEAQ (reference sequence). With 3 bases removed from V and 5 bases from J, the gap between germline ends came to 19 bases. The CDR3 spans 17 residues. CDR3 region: CASSFAGTLAENEKLFF. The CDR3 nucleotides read TGTGCCAGCAGCTTTGCAGGGACACTGGCAGAAAATGAAAAACTGTTTTTT.

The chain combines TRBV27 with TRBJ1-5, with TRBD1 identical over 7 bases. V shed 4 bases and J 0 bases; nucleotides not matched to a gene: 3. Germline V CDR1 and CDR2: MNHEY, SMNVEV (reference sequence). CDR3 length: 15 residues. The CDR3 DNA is TGTGCCAGCAGTTCCGGGACAGTTAGCAATCAGCCCCAGCATTTT. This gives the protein CASSSGTVSNQPQHF.

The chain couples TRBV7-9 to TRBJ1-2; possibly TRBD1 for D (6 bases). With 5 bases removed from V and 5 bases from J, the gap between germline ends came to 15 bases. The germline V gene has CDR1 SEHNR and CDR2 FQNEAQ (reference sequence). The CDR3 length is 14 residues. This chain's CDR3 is CASSPGTLDYGYTF. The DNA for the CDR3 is TGTGCCAGCAGCCCAGGGACACTGGATTATGGCTACACCTTC.